One sample yielded the 17 T cell receptor beta chains listed below, sequenced in a study of blood T cells in healthy people across ages. The use of a sample-barcoded 5' primer and a J-beta primer mix characterized a second PCR of about 7 to 12 cycles. Via MiXCR, TCRdb re-called the 5' RACE reads, giving one row per CDR3 protein. Of 1.4 million to 1.5 million distinct CDR3 sequences detected, approximately 38% appear once; the ten largest clones hold 7.9%. Sample: blood. These TCRs come from a woman aged 18-30 years in good health.

This clonotype was recorded a few times. The chain employs TRBV29-1 and TRBJ2-2; 8 positions agree with TRBD1. This CDR3 has 14 amino acids. Germline-derived CDR1 and CDR2 are SQVTM and ANQGSEA. The ends lost 7 bases at V and 2 bases at J; junction bases unmatched: 6. The CDR3 loop reads CSAWGQDNTGELFF. The CDR3 nucleotides read TGCAGCGCTTGGGGACAGGATAACACCGGGGAGCTGTTTTTT.

The chain couples TRBV3-1 to TRBJ1-6; no clear D gene. The ends were cut back, 4 bases at V and 7 bases at J, with 11 bases in the middle. CDR1 and CDR2 from the germline V gene are LGHDT and YNNKEL (reference sequence). This CDR3 spans 14 amino acids. DNA for the CDR3: TGTGCCAGCAGCCCTATGACCGAGAATTCACCCCTCCACTTT. It codes for CASSPMTENSPLHF. The whole variable domain, remainder taken from reference TRBV3-1 and TRBJ1-6, is DTAVSQTPKYLVTQMGNDKSIKCEQNLGHDTMYWYKQDSKKFLKIMFSYNNKELIINETVPNRFSPKSPDKAHLNLHINSLELGDSAVYFCASSPMTENSPLHFGNGTRLTVT.

This clonotype appeared a few times. This chain links TRBV5-6 with TRBJ2-3; unclear D gene. The V gene lost 3 bases and the J gene lost 6 bases, with 38 bases spanning the gap. Germline values: CDR1 SGHDT, CDR2 YYEEEE. The CDR3 sequence is 22 residues long. The CDR3 here is CASSSGPLQSKTISTLRDTQYF. The DNA of the CDR3 is TGTGCCAGCAGCTCTGGCCCACTCCAATCGAAGACAATCAGCACCCTACGGGATACGCAGTATTTT.

V gene TRBV5-1 combines with J gene TRBJ2-3, with D tentatively TRBD1 (5 bases). The CDR3 covers 18 residues. CDR1 and CDR2 (germline): SGHRS, YFSETQ. Trimming stripped 0 bases from V and 2 bases from J, with 19 bases between. As DNA, the CDR3 is TGCGCCAGCAGCTTGGGGCCCTGGGGCTCCCCATTCACAGATACGCAGTATTTT. The encoded protein is CASSLGPWGSPFTDTQYF.

The gene calls are TRBV29-1 and TRBJ2-5, with D possibly being TRBD2 (5 bases). Germline-derived CDR1 and CDR2 are SQVTM and ANQGSEA. The CDR3 totals 16 residues. V was clipped by 3 bases and J by 2 bases, with 19 bases between them. This CDR3 reads CSVEKLAELRQETQYF. As DNA, the CDR3 is TGCAGCGTTGAGAAGCTAGCTGAGCTGAGACAAGAGACCCAGTACTTC.

The V call is TRBV6-1, the J call TRBJ1-2, with D hard to call. Trimming shortened V by 6 bases and J by 5 bases, and 13 bases separated the two germline ends. The germline gives CDR1 MNHNS, CDR2 SASEGT. The CDR3 spans 13 residues. CDR3 residues: CASSVTTEYGYTF. The CDR3 DNA follows: TGTGCCAGCAGCGTAACTACGGAATATGGCTACACCTTC.

The genes are TRBV4-1 and TRBJ1-2, with 8 bases fitting TRBD1. V was pared by 3 bases and J by 7 bases, with 7 bases of the junction left unmatched. The CDR3 length is 14 residues. The germline V gene has CDR1 MGHRA and CDR2 YSYEKL. The CDR3: CASSHPGQGGGYTF. In DNA form, the CDR3 reads TGCGCCAGCAGCCACCCCGGACAGGGAGGTGGCTACACCTTC.

This chain joins TRBV24-1 and TRBJ2-3; tentative D call: TRBD1 (6 bases). The germline CDR1 and CDR2 sequences are KGHDR and SFDVKD. The CDR3 covers 14 residues. The ends were cut back, 7 bases at V and 2 bases at J, with 12 bases in the middle. CDR3: CATSLGGDTDTQYF. CDR3 in DNA: TGTGCCACCAGCCTAGGGGGTGACACAGATACGCAGTATTTT.

The genes are TRBV27 and TRBJ2-7; TRBD2 aligns across 8 bases. This CDR3 contains 13 residues. Trimming took 3 bases from V and 7 from J; bases not matched to a gene: 5. CDR1 is MNHEY and CDR2 is SMNVEV in the germline V gene (reference sequence). DNA of the CDR3: TGTGCCAGCAGTTTTCAGGGACTAGGGGAGCAGTACTTC. As protein: CASSFQGLGEQYF.

The rearrangement uses TRBV5-1 and TRBJ2-7, with D possibly being TRBD1 or TRBD2 (6 bases each). The germline V gene encodes CDR1 SGHRS and CDR2 YFSETQ. This CDR3 region has 15 residues. With 4 bases removed from V and 1 base from J, the gap between germline ends came to 15 bases. CDR3 DNA sequence: TGCGCCAGCAGCCCAATCGGGGGCCCTTCCTACGAGCAGTACTTC. This encodes CASSPIGGPSYEQYF.

This clonotype appeared a few times. The chain has TRBV29-1 and TRBJ2-3; D unresolved. The germline CDR1 and CDR2 sequences are SQVTM and ANQGSEA. Trimming pared 4 bases from V and 8 bases from J, leaving 16 bases between. The CDR3 contains 13 residues. The CDR3 sequence: CSVGVLATITQYF. CDR3 DNA sequence: TGCAGCGTTGGGGTCCTCGCGACAATTACGCAGTATTTT.

This CDR3 is CASSSAPFSYNEQYF. The CDR3 nucleotides are TGTGCCAGCAGCTCCGCTCCCTTCTCCTACAATGAGCAGTACTTC. The chain couples TRBV7-8 to TRBJ2-1; no clear D. Near its end, the DNA agrees better with TRBJ2-7, so the J call may be wrong. Germline V gives CDR1 SGHVS, CDR2 FQNEAQ. This CDR3 has 15 amino acids.

This clonotype was seen just once. The chain links TRBV20-1 to TRBJ2-7; D is tentatively TRBD1 or TRBD2 (5 bases each). The germline V gene has CDR1 DFQATT and CDR2 SNEGSKA (reference sequence). The V gene lost 6 bases and the J gene lost 5 bases, with 20 bases spanning the gap. This CDR3 spans 14 amino acids. CDR3 protein: CSAARPRRDHEQYF. The CDR3, as DNA: TGCAGTGCCGCACGCCCGAGACGGGACCACGAGCAGTACTTC.

In the case of this clonotype: A read error may account for a junction end that differs from germline. V is TRBV6-1 and J is TRBJ1-6; D gene uncertain. This CDR3 region has 18 residues. Germline V gives CDR1 MNHNS, CDR2 SASEGT. CDR3 in DNA: TGTGCCAGCAGTAGACGGACCAACCCTAGCTCCTATAATTCACCCCCCCACTTT. This encodes CASSRRTNPSSYNSPPHF.

This clonotype was counted between two and nine times. V is TRBV10-2 and J is TRBJ2-7; D is possibly TRBD2 (5 bases). The CDR3 length is 13 residues. Trimming left V 6 bases short and J 3 bases short, with 12 bases between. Germline CDR1 reads WSHSY; CDR2 reads SAAADI. CDR3 in DNA: TGCGCCAGCAGGGACTCGAATATCTACGAGCAGTACTTC. It is translated as CASRDSNIYEQYF.

This chain uses TRBV20-1 with TRBJ2-3; 10 nucleotides match TRBD2. Per germline, CDR1 DFQATT and CDR2 SNEGSKA (reference sequence). V was pared by 2 bases and J by 3 bases, with 11 bases of the junction left unmatched. There are 17 residues in the CDR3. CDR3 sequence reads: CSARKRGGLRVTDTQYF. The CDR3 nucleotides are TGCAGTGCTAGAAAGCGGGGGGGACTTCGGGTGACAGATACGCAGTATTTT.

The chain is built from TRBV18 and TRBJ2-7; TRBD1 agrees at 11 bases. Per germline, CDR1 KGHSH and CDR2 LQKENI. CDR3 length: 17 residues. V gave up 2 bases and J gave up 3 bases; unmatched junction bases: 9. This CDR3 reads CASSPFLPGQGDYEQYF. CDR3 nucleotides: TGTGCCAGCTCACCATTCCTCCCGGGACAGGGGGACTACGAGCAGTACTTC.